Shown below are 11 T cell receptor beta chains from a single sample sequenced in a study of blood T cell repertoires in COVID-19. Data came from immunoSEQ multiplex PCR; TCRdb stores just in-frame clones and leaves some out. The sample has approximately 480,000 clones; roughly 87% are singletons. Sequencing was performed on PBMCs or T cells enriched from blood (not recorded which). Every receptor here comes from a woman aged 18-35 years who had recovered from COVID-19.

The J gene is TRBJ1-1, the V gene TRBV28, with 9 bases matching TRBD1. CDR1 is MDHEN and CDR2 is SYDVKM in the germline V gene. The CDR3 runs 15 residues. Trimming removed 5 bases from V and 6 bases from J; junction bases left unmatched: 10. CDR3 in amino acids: CASSVQGAPRAEAFF. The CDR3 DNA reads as TGTGCCAGCAGTGTACAGGGGGCCCCGAGAGCTGAAGCTTTCTTT.

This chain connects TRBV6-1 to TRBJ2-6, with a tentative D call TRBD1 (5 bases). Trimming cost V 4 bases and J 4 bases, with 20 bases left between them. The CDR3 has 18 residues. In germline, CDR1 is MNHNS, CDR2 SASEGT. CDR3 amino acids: CASSALRDLIFGANVLTF. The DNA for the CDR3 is TGTGCCAGCAGTGCCCTCAGGGATTTGATATTCGGGGCCAACGTCCTGACTTTC.

The CDR3 region is CASRSGELVGYTF. CDR3 bases: TGTGCCAGCAGGTCAGGGGAGTTGGTTGGCTACACCTTC. The chain couples TRBV6-5 to TRBJ1-2; weak D call: TRBD1 (6 bases). V was pared by 6 bases and J by 7 bases, with 15 bases between. The CDR3 extends over 13 amino acids. The germline V gene encodes CDR1 MNHEY and CDR2 SVGAGI.

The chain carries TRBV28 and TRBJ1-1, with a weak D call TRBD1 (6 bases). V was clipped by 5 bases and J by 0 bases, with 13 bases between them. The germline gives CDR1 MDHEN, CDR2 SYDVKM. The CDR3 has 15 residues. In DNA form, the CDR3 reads TGTGCCAGCAGTCCCCTCACAGGGATGAACACTGAAGCTTTCTTT. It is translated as CASSPLTGMNTEAFF.

The chain's CDR3 is CALHEDRDFNEQFF. The CDR3 DNA reads as TGTGCCCTCCACGAGGACAGGGACTTCAATGAGCAGTTCTTC. The V gene is TRBV30, the J gene TRBJ2-1, with 8 positions matching TRBD1. Unmatched junction bases numbered 12, after V lost 8 bases and J lost 6 bases. This CDR3 spans 14 amino acids. In germline, CDR1 is GTSNPN, CDR2 SVGIG (reference sequence).

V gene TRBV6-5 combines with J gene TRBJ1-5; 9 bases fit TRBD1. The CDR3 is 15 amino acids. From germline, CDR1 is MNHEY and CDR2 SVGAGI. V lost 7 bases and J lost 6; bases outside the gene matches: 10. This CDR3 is CASKTQDRGGQPQHF. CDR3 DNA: TGTGCCAGCAAGACCCAGGACAGGGGTGGTCAGCCCCAGCATTTT.

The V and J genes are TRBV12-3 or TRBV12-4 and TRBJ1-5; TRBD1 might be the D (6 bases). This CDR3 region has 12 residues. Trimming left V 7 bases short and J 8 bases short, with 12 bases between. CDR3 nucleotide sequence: TGTGCCAGCACCCAGGCAGGGGAGCCCCAGCATTTT. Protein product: CASTQAGEPQHF.

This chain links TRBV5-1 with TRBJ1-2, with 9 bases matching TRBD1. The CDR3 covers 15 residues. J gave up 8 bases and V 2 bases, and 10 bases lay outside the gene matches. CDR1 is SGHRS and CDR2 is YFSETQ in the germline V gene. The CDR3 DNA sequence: TGCGCCAGCAGCTTTAAAGGGACAGGGTTTGGGGGCTACACCTTC. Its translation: CASSFKGTGFGGYTF.

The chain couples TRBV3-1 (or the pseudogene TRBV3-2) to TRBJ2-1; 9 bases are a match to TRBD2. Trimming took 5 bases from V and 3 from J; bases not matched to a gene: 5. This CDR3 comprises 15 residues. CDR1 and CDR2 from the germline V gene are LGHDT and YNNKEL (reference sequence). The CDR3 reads CASSMGLANYNEQFF. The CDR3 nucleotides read TGTGCCAGCAGCATGGGACTAGCAAACTACAATGAGCAGTTCTTC.

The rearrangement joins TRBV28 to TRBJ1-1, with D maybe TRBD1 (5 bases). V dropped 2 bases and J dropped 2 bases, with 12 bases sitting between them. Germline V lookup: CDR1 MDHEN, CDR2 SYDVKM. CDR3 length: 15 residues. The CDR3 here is CASSLPLTANTEAFF. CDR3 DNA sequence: TGTGCCAGCAGTTTACCACTGACAGCCAACACTGAAGCTTTCTTT. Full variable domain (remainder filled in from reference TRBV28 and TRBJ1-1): DVKVTQSSRYLVKRTGEKVFLECVQDMDHENMFWYRQDPGLGLRLIYFSYDVKMKEKGDIPEGYSVSREKKERFSLILESASTNQTSMYLCASSLPLTANTEAFFGQGTRLTVV.

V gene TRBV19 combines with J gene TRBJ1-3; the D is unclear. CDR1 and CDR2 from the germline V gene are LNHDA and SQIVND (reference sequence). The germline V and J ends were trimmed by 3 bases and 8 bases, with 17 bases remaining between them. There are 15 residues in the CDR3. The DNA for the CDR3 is TGTGCCAGTAGTATGGAAGGAAGCCGCGGGGACACCATATATTTT. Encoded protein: CASSMEGSRGDTIYF.